The 24 T cell receptor beta chains given below trace back to one sample, sequenced in a study of CD8 T cells in ankylosing spondylitis. Using its own MiXCR run on the 5' RACE reads, TCRdb lists one record per CDR3 protein. The sample lists some 220,000 distinct CDR3 sequences, roughly a tenth seen once, with 2.6% in the top ten. Specimen: blood, either unsorted or a sorted T cell fraction (not recorded which). These receptors were collected from a male donor with ankylosing spondylitis or in good health (not recorded which).

Comment on this clonotype: This may come from a read error, since a much larger clone is one base off. The chain is built from TRBV5-1 and TRBJ2-1, with 7 bases fitting TRBD2. Germline lookup yields CDR1 SGHRS and CDR2 YFSETQ. The CDR3 is 15 amino acids. CDR3: CVSSPIGTTDNEQFF. CDR3 bases: TGCGTCAGCAGCCCCATCGGGACTACGGACAATGAGCAGTTCTTC.

The sample holds a few counts of this clonotype. J is TRBJ2-1 and V is TRBV7-9, with TRBD2 matching 11 bases. Germline loops: CDR1 SEHNR, CDR2 FQNEAQ (reference sequence). There are 14 residues in the CDR3. V was pared by 8 bases and J by 4 bases, with 4 bases of the junction left unmatched. For the CDR3, the DNA is TGTGCCAGCCCTGGGACTAGCGGTTACAATGAGCAGTTCTTC. Residues: CASPGTSGYNEQFF.

This clonotype was seen only a few times. The chain employs TRBV10-2 and TRBJ2-1, with 10 nucleotides matching TRBD2. The trim removed 8 bases at V and 9 bases at J, leaving 10 bases unmatched. The CDR3 sequence is 14 residues long. The germline gives CDR1 WSHSY, CDR2 SAAADI. The CDR3 sequence: CASGTSGGGGEQFF. The CDR3 coding sequence is TGCGCCAGCGGGACGAGCGGGGGGGGGGGTGAGCAGTTCTTC.

This sequence joins TRBV20-1 and TRBJ2-1; TRBD2 matches at 11 bases. After removal of 1 base from V and 0 bases from J, the junction contained 2 bases not matched to a gene. Germline loops: CDR1 DFQATT, CDR2 SNEGSKA (reference sequence). The CDR3 contains 16 residues. CDR3 nucleotide sequence: TGCAGTGCTAGAGTCACTAGCGGGAGCTCCTACAATGAGCAGTTCTTC. As protein: CSARVTSGSSYNEQFF.

This clonotype was seen at least ten times. The gene calls are TRBV5-1 and TRBJ2-5, with unresolved D. The CDR3 runs to 15 residues. Germline V gene lookup returns CDR1 SGHRS and CDR2 YFSETQ. The ends were cut back, 2 bases at V and 2 bases at J, with 13 bases in the middle. The CDR3 DNA is TGCGCCAGCAGCTTACTGGACGGAGTACAAGAGACCCAGTACTTC. Amino acids: CASSLLDGVQETQYF.

This clonotype showed up many times. V is TRBV20-1 and J is TRBJ1-3, with 8 bases identical to TRBD1. From germline, CDR1 is DFQATT and CDR2 SNEGSKA (reference sequence). The junction had 10 bases not matched to a gene; V was cut back by 3 bases and J by 0 bases. The CDR3 covers 17 residues. CDR3 sequence: CSARTGVGMGSGNTIYF. The CDR3 region has the DNA TGCAGTGCTAGGACAGGGGTGGGTATGGGCTCTGGAAACACCATATATTTT.

The chain employs TRBV4-2 and TRBJ1-1; D perhaps matches TRBD1 (6 bases). Trimming cost V 1 base and J 6 bases, with 15 bases left between them. Germline CDR1 LGHNA, CDR2 YNFKEQ. The CDR3 length is 15 residues. CDR3 in DNA: TGTGCCAGCAGCCAAGGGAAGGGGGGGGAGTCTGAAGCTTTCTTT. Translating gives CASSQGKGGESEAFF.

This clonotype showed up many times. The chain joins TRBV7-9 to TRBJ2-3; 9 nucleotides match TRBD1. The length of the CDR3 is 16 residues. Germline values: CDR1 SEHNR, CDR2 FQNEAQ (reference sequence). V lost 4 bases to trimming and J lost 5 bases; unmatched junction nucleotides: 10. As DNA, the CDR3 is TGTGCCAGCAGCTCGAACCGGGACAGGGCGATAGATACGCAGTATTTT. Protein: CASSSNRDRAIDTQYF. Together with reference TRBV7-9 and TRBJ2-3, the CDR3 gives the full variable domain: DTGVSQNPRHKITKRGQNVTFRCDPISEHNRLYWYRQTLGQGPEFLTYFQNEAQLEKSRLLSDRFSAERPKGSFSTLEIQRTEQGDSAMYLCASSSNRDRAIDTQYFGPGTRLTVL.

This clonotype was detected only a few times. The rearrangement uses TRBV6-2 or TRBV6-3 and TRBJ2-7; TRBD2 is a possible D gene (6 bases). CDR1 is MNHEY and CDR2 is SVGEGT in the germline V gene. With 2 bases removed from V and 1 base from J, the gap between germline ends came to 21 bases. This CDR3 comprises 18 residues. The CDR3 region has the DNA TGTGCCAGCAGTTACCGGGTTAGCGGCGCCCAGAATTCCTACGAGCAGTACTTC. Its translation is CASSYRVSGAQNSYEQYF.

This clonotype was seen many times. The genes are TRBV29-1 and TRBJ1-1, with 8 nucleotides matching TRBD1. The CDR3 covers 12 residues. Germline CDR1 and CDR2: SQVTM and ANQGSEA. V was clipped by 7 bases and J by 7 bases; unmatched bases: 8. In DNA, the CDR3 is TGCAGCGGAGGCGGACAGGGAATTGAAGCTTTCTTT. Its protein product is CSGGGQGIEAFF.

This clonotype has at least ten counts. The chain uses TRBV29-1 and TRBJ1-2; the D is unclear. V shed 4 bases and J shed 4 bases, with 25 bases lying between them. Per germline, CDR1 SQVTM and CDR2 ANQGSEA. The CDR3 has 17 residues. For the CDR3, the DNA is TGCAGCGTTGGACCTCACTCCCCCAAAGGCGGGATCTATGGCTACACCTTC. Its protein product is CSVGPHSPKGGIYGYTF.

This clonotype was found many times. The V and J genes are TRBV12-3 or TRBV12-4 and TRBJ2-6, with 9 bases fitting TRBD1. V lost 5 bases, J lost 6 bases, and 14 bases stayed unmatched. The CDR3 loop spans 18 amino acids. CDR3 bases: TGTGCCAGCAGTACGGGGTCGGGGACAGGGAAAAAGGCCAACGTCCTGACTTTC. Its translation: CASSTGSGTGKKANVLTF.

This clonotype has more than one count but fewer than ten. V is TRBV6-4 and J is TRBJ1-1; no clear D. Germline CDR1 is MRHNA and CDR2 is SNTAGT. The CDR3 contains 14 residues. V lost 8 bases and J 1 base, leaving 14 bases between the germline ends. The CDR3 DNA reads TGTGCCAGCCCTTCGTCACTGGCGAACACTGAAGCTTTCTTT. Residues: CASPSSLANTEAFF.

The chain joins TRBV7-9 to TRBJ1-4; D is undetermined. The CDR3 has 15 amino acids. Germline V lookup: CDR1 SEHNR, CDR2 FQNEAQ (reference sequence). The V end was cut by 5 bases, the J end by 0 bases, with 10 bases between. In DNA, the CDR3 is TGTGCCAGCAGCCCGACGGCTGCAACTAATGAAAAACTGTTTTTT. Amino acids: CASSPTAATNEKLFF.

This clonotype showed up many times. Here the CDR3 reads CSATSGTGGQETQYF. The DNA for the CDR3 is TGCAGTGCTACGTCCGGGACAGGGGGCCAAGAGACCCAGTACTTC. This chain joins TRBV20-1 and TRBJ2-5; 11 bases map to TRBD1. Trimming cost V 4 bases and J 1 base; bases outside gene matches: 5. CDR3 length equals 15 residues. CDR1 DFQATT and CDR2 SNEGSKA come from the germline V gene (reference sequence).

Many counts were recorded for this clonotype. The chain is built from TRBV11-2 and TRBJ2-3; the D gene is possibly TRBD2 (7 bases). Germline V CDR1 and CDR2: SGHAT, FQNNGV. V lost 2 bases, J lost 3 bases, and 24 bases lay in between. CDR3 size: 19 residues. The CDR3 DNA reads TGTGCCAGCAGCTTACCATCCTCTGGCAGGGGAGCGGGGACAGATACGCAGTATTTT. The encoded protein is CASSLPSSGRGAGTDTQYF.

This clonotype has at least ten counts. The chain couples TRBV15 to TRBJ1-2; D is uncertain. Per germline, CDR1 LNHNV and CDR2 YYDKDF (reference sequence). The CDR3 totals 13 residues. The V end was cut by 0 bases, the J end by 1 base, with 3 bases between. This chain's CDR3 is CATSRDLNYGYTF. In nucleotides, the CDR3 is TGTGCCACCAGCAGAGATCTTAACTATGGCTACACCTTC.

This clonotype was seen many times. The chain uses TRBV19 and TRBJ2-3; 9 nucleotides line up with TRBD1. Looked up from germline, CDR1 is LNHDA and CDR2 is SQIVND (reference sequence). This CDR3 contains 13 residues. The junction had 4 bases not matched to a gene; V was cut back by 9 bases and J by 3 bases. As DNA, the CDR3 is TGTGCCAGCGTCGGGACAGGGACAGATACGCAGTATTTT. Translated: CASVGTGTDTQYF.

This clonotype was counted many times. The rearrangement joins TRBV6-1 to TRBJ2-3, with D perhaps TRBD1 or TRBD2 (6 bases each). Germline CDR1 and CDR2: MNHNS and SASEGT. V gave up 6 bases and J gave up 1 base, with 14 bases separating them. This CDR3 is built from 15 residues. The CDR3 here is CASSRGGTGTDTQYF. The CDR3, as DNA: TGTGCCAGCAGCCGAGGGGGGACCGGCACAGATACGCAGTATTTT.

This clonotype was counted only a few times. A single base separates this from a much larger clone, so it may be a read error. The genes are TRBV6-1 and TRBJ2-1; perhaps TRBD2 as D (6 bases). Germline V gene lookup returns CDR1 MNHNS and CDR2 SASEGT. V lost 5 bases, J lost 2 bases, and 13 bases lay in between. This CDR3 contains 15 residues. In DNA, the CDR3 is TGTGCCAGCAGTCTAGGGGACTCTGCCTACAATGAGCAGTTCTTC. Translating it yields CASSLGDSAYNEQFF.

This clonotype was picked up a small number of times. V gene TRBV7-9 combines with J gene TRBJ2-5, with D unclear. V was shortened by 4 bases and J by 7 bases, with 16 bases between the two germline ends. This CDR3 has 14 residues. Germline V gives CDR1 SEHNR, CDR2 FQNEAQ (reference sequence). The CDR3 DNA reads TGTGCCAGCAGCTCTGGGCTGAGCCTGGGGACCCAGTACTTC. This sequence encodes CASSSGLSLGTQYF.

A few counts support this clonotype. CDR3 region: CASSLAAGNSYEQYF. The CDR3 DNA is TGTGCCAGCAGCTTAGCGGCAGGGAACTCCTACGAGCAGTACTTC. The chain employs TRBV7-9 and TRBJ2-7, with D perhaps matching TRBD1 (5 bases). This CDR3 spans 15 amino acids. Germline values: CDR1 SEHNR, CDR2 FQNEAQ (reference sequence). Trimming left V 0 bases short and J 0 bases short, with 9 bases between.

This clonotype was recorded many times. The chain carries TRBV9 and TRBJ2-1; TRBD2 matches 10 bases. The CDR3 extends over 15 amino acids. The germline CDR1 and CDR2 sequences are SGDLS and YYNGEE. J lost 3 bases, V lost 4 bases, and 4 bases had no gene match. The CDR3 DNA reads TGTGCCAGCAGCCCCGCTAGCGGGGGCTACAATGAGCAGTTCTTC. It translates to CASSPASGGYNEQFF.

With respect to this clonotype: A much more abundant neighbour one base away suggests this may be a read error. CDR3 DNA: TGTGCCATCAGCCAGGGGGCTAGAGGCACTGAAGCTTCCTTT. Translating gives CAISQGARGTEASF. The rearrangement links TRBV10-3 to TRBJ1-1, with 8 bases matching TRBD1. Germline assignment: CDR1 ENHRY and CDR2 SYGVKD. This CDR3 is 14 amino acids long.